This T cell receptor beta chain was profiled in a study of shared clonotypes between healthy human individuals. As for the study in general: Researchers drew samples from a couple of women and a few men aged 18 to 49. Donors had three CD4 naive, three CD4 memory, two CD8 naive and one CD8 memory plate apiece.

The V and J ends lost 4 bases and 2 bases respectively, with 15 bases between them. The germline CDR1 and CDR2 sequences are SGDLS and YYNGEE. This CDR3 region has 15 residues. Clones were read by immunoSEQ multiplex PCR, and TCRdb kept only the in-frame ones, dropping some. The sample carries around 2.3 million clones, approximately 95% recorded once. This rearrangement joins TRBV9 to TRBJ1-2; tentatively, D is TRBD1 (6 bases). What was sequenced was naive CD4+ T cells sorted from blood. As for subset: CD45RA+ positively selected. This TCR was recovered from a man between 18 and 35 years old in good health. The CDR3 sequence: CASSKGGGINYGYTF. The CDR3, as DNA: TGTGCCAGCAGCAAAGGAGGGGGGATCAACTATGGCTACACCTTC.